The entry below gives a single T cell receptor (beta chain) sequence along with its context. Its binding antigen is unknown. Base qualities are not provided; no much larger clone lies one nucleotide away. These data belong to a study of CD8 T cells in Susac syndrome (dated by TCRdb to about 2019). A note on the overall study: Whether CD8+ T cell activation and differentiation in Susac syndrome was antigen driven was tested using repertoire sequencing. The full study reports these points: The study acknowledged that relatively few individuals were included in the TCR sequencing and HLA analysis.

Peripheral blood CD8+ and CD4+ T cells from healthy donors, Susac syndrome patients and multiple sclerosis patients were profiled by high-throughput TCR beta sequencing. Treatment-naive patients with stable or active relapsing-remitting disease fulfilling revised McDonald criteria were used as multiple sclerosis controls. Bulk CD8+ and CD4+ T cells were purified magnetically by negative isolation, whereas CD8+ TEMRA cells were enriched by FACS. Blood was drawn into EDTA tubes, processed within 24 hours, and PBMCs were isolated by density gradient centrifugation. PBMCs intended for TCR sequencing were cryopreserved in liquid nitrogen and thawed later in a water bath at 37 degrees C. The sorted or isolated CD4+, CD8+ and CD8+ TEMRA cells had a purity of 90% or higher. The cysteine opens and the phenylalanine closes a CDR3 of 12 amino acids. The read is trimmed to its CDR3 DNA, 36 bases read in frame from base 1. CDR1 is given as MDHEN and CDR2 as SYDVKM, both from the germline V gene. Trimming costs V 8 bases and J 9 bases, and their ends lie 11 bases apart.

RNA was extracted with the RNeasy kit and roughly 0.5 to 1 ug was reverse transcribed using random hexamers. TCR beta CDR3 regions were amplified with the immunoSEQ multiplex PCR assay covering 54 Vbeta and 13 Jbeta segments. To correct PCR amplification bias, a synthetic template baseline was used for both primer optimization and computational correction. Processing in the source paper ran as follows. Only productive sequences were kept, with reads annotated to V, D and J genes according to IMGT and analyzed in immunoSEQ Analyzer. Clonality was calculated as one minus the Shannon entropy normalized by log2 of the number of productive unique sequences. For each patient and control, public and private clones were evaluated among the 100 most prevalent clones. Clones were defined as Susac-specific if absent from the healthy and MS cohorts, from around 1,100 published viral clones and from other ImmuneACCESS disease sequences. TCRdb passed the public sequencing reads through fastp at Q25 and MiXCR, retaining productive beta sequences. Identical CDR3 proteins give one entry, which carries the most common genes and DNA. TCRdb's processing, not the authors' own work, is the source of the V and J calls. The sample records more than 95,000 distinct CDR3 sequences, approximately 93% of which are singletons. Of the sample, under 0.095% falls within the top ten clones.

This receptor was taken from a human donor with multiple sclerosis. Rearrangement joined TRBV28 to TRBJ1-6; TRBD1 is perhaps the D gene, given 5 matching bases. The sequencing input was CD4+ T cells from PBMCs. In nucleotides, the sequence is TGTGCCAGCGGGAATAGGGGTTCACCCCTCCACTTT. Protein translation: CASGNRGSPLHF.